The rows below give T cell receptor beta chains drawn from one sample of a study of shared clonotypes between healthy human individuals. Produced via immunoSEQ multiplex PCR; TCRdb's table is partial and in-frame only. The sample yields about 640,000 clones, about three quarters seen once. Input material: memory CD4+ T cells sorted from blood. The receptors stem from a woman in her twenties or thirties in good health. Each CDR3 is given with its conserved first and last residue. The order of the fields is J gene, V gene, D gene, clone size, CDR3 protein, CDR3 DNA. A D gene is named only where the DNA matches it firmly. The size of a clone is reported for some rows only, either as once, few or many, or as a class for expanded clones.

TRBJ2-7 | TRBV28 | TRBD1 | . | CASSFRDRFSYEQYF | TGTGCCAGCAGTTTCCGGGACAGGTTCTCCTACGAGCAGTACTTC
TRBJ2-3 | TRBV7-2 | TRBD2 | . | CASSLGASGNPDTQYF | TGTGCCAGCAGCTTAGGAGCCAGCGGGAACCCAGATACGCAGTATTTT
TRBJ2-2 | TRBV5-4 | . | few | CASSPKVGIGTGELFF | TGTGCCAGCAGCCCTAAAGTGGGTATTGGTACCGGGGAGCTGTTTTTT
TRBJ2-3 | TRBV7-2 | TRBD2 | . | CASSLGTSTDTQYF | TGTGCCAGCAGCTTAGGGACTAGTACAGATACGCAGTATTTT
TRBJ1-2 | TRBV28 | TRBD1 | . | CASSRGQGDGYTF | TGTGCCAGCAGCCGGGGACAGGGAGATGGCTACACCTTC
TRBJ2-3 | TRBV11-2 | TRBD2 | . | CASSPLIRGLAGEADTQYF | TGTGCCAGCAGCCCTCTGATTAGGGGACTAGCGGGAGAGGCAGATACGCAGTATTTT
TRBJ2-1 | TRBV29-1 | TRBD1 | . | CSVEPGTGFNEQFF | TGCAGCGTTGAGCCCGGGACAGGGTTTAATGAGCAGTTCTTC
TRBJ1-2 | TRBV28 | . | . | CASTRSSNNYGYTF | TGTGCCAGCACCCGGAGTTCCAATAACTATGGCTACACCTTC
TRBJ2-7 | TRBV6-5 | TRBD2 | . | CASSYSGLAGGLEQYF | TGTGCCAGCAGTTACTCCGGACTAGCGGGAGGACTCGAGCAGTACTTC
TRBJ2-7 | TRBV2 | TRBD2 | . | CASSDISGRAGEQYF | TGTGCCAGCAGTGACATTAGCGGGAGGGCCGGAGAGCAGTACTTC
TRBJ2-2 | TRBV19 | TRBD1 | once | CASSVGTGTVTSGELFF | TGTGCCAGTAGTGTAGGAACCGGGACAGTGACTTCCGGGGAGCTGTTTTTT
TRBJ2-2 | TRBV5-4 | . | . | CASSPKDAGELFF | TGTGCCAGCAGCCCTAAAGATGCCGGGGAGCTGTTTTTT
TRBJ1-4 | TRBV7-2 | TRBD1 | . | CASSPPGQGGEKLFF | TGTGCCAGCAGCCCACCGGGACAGGGAGGCGAAAAACTGTTTTTT
TRBJ2-7 | TRBV9 | TRBD1 | . | CASSGGTGPYEQYF | TGTGCCAGCAGCGGGGGGACAGGGCCCTACGAGCAGTACTTC
TRBJ1-1 | TRBV30 | . | . | CALGGSLNTEAFF | TGTGCCTTAGGGGGTAGCTTGAACACTGAAGCTTTCTTT
TRBJ2-7 | TRBV5-6 | TRBD1 | . | CASSEQPGQGYEQYF | TGTGCCAGCAGCGAACAGCCGGGACAGGGCTACGAGCAGTACTTC
TRBJ2-7 | TRBV6-5 | . | . | CASRASADYEQYF | TGTGCCAGCAGGGCGTCAGCGGACTACGAGCAGTACTTC
TRBJ2-7 | TRBV27 | . | . | CASSFRALSYEQYF | TGTGCCAGCAGTTTTAGGGCTCTATCATACGAGCAGTACTTC
TRBJ1-5 | TRBV2 | . | . | CASSELSGGVQPQHF | TGTGCCAGCAGTGAATTATCTGGGGGCGTTCAGCCCCAGCATTTT
TRBJ1-1 | TRBV27 | TRBD1 | . | CASRITGQGARNTEAFF | TGTGCCAGCAGGATAACGGGACAGGGGGCCCGGAACACTGAAGCTTTCTTT
TRBJ2-3 | TRBV28 | . | few | CASSFGSGVVDTQYF | TGTGCCAGCAGTTTTGGGTCGGGAGTGGTCGATACGCAGTATTTT
TRBJ2-7 | TRBV4-1 | . | . | CASSHDYEQYF | TGCGCCAGCAGCCACGATTACGAGCAGTACTTC
TRBJ2-1 | TRBV28 | TRBD1 | . | CASSLSSGQGSSYNEQFF | TGTGCCAGCAGTTTATCTAGTGGACAGGGGAGCTCCTACAATGAGCAGTTCTTC
TRBJ1-5 | TRBV7-8 | . | . | CASSSQGDQPQHF | TGTGCCAGCAGTTCACAGGGAGATCAGCCCCAGCATTTT
TRBJ2-1 | TRBV7-3 | . | few | CASSLQGALSDEQFF | TGTGCCAGCAGCTTACAGGGAGCCCTTAGCGATGAGCAGTTCTTC
TRBJ1-1 | TRBV7-9 | TRBD1 | . | CASSSQGAHTEAFF | TGTGCCAGCAGCTCACAGGGGGCTCACACTGAAGCTTTCTTT
TRBJ2-6 | TRBV5-1 | . | . | CASSRSGVGGANVLTF | TGCGCCAGCAGCAGATCGGGGGTAGGTGGGGCCAACGTCCTGACTTTC
TRBJ1-3 | TRBV28 | . | . | CASSLDSVSTIYF | TGTGCCAGCAGCCTCGACAGTGTTAGCACCATATATTTT
TRBJ2-3 | TRBV7-3 | TRBD2 | . | CASSKIAGGPADTQYF | TGTGCCAGCAGCAAGATAGCGGGAGGGCCCGCAGATACGCAGTATTTT
TRBJ1-1 | TRBV10-3 | . | . | CAISDRWTEAFF | TGTGCCATCAGTGACAGATGGACTGAAGCTTTCTTT
TRBJ2-6 | TRBV28 | . | . | CASSLSARHSSGANVLTF | TGTGCCAGCAGTTTATCTGCCCGGCATAGCTCTGGGGCCAACGTCCTGACTTTC
TRBJ2-7 | TRBV27 | TRBD2 | few | CASSFFLADEQYF | TGTGCCAGCAGTTTCTTTCTAGCGGACGAGCAGTACTTC
TRBJ1-2 | TRBV11-2 | . | . | CASSPPGGATPPGGYTF | TGTGCCAGCAGCCCGCCTGGGGGGGCCACTCCCCCCGGTGGCTACACCTTC
TRBJ2-1 | TRBV27 | . | . | CASSLIGGNEQFF | TGTGCCAGCAGTTTAATAGGGGGCAATGAGCAGTTCTTC
TRBJ2-1 | TRBV9 | . | . | CASTRGGSTYNEQFF | TGTGCCAGCACCAGGGGCGGCTCGACCTACAATGAGCAGTTCTTC
TRBJ1-5 | TRBV6-6 | . | few | CASSPGGNQPQHF | TGTGCCAGCAGTCCCGGGGGCAATCAGCCCCAGCATTTT
TRBJ2-7 | TRBV11-2 | . | . | CASRLAGITYEQYF | TGTGCCAGCAGGCTAGCTGGCATCACCTACGAGCAGTACTTC
TRBJ2-1 | TRBV6-5 | . | few | CASSYSSQRHEQFF | TGTGCCAGCAGTTACTCGAGCCAACGCCATGAGCAGTTCTTC
TRBJ1-4 | TRBV19 | . | . | CASSTQLGRGEKLFF | TGTGCCAGTAGTACCCAGCTTGGGCGGGGTGAAAAACTGTTTTTT
TRBJ2-1 | TRBV28 | . | few | CASSSRTIEQFF | TGTGCCAGCAGTTCCAGGACGATTGAGCAGTTCTTC
TRBJ2-5 | TRBV28 | . | . | CASSFGPSLKTQYF | TGTGCCAGCAGTTTTGGACCCTCCTTGAAGACCCAGTACTTC
TRBJ1-1 | TRBV10-1 | . | few | CATQGHAFF | TGCGCCACACAGGGTCACGCTTTCTTT